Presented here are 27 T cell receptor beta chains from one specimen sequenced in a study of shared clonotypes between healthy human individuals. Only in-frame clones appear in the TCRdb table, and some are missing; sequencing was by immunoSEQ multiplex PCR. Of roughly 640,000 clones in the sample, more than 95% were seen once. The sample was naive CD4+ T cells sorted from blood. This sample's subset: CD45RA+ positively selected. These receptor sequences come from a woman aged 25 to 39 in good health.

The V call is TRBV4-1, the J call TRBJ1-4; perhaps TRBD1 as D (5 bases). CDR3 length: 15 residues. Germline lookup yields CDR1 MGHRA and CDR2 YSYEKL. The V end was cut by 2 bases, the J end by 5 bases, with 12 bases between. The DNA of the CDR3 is TGCGCCAGCAGCCAACTCATGGGGCGAAATGAAAAACTGTTTTTT. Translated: CASSQLMGRNEKLFF.

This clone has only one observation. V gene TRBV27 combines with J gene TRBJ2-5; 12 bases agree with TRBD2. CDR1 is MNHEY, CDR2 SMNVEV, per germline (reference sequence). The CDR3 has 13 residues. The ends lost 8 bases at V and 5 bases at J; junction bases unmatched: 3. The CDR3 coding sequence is TGTGCCAGCTCTAGCGGGAGGGGGGAGACCCAGTACTTC. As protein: CASSSGRGETQYF.

CDR3 in amino acids: CASSLALSAGELFF. In DNA form, the CDR3 reads TGTGCCAGCAGCTTAGCTCTTAGCGCCGGGGAGCTGTTTTTT. The chain has TRBV7-7 and TRBJ2-2, with D maybe TRBD2 (5 bases). The germline V gene encodes CDR1 SSHAT and CDR2 FNYEAQ (reference sequence). The V gene lost 0 bases and the J gene lost 6 bases, with 8 bases spanning the gap. This CDR3 is 14 amino acids long.

CDR3 region: CASSFGLAGATGELFF. The CDR3 DNA sequence: TGCGCCAGCAGCTTCGGACTAGCGGGAGCCACCGGGGAGCTGTTTTTT. V usage is TRBV5-1 and J usage is TRBJ2-2; 13 nucleotides line up with TRBD2. The CDR3 length is 16 residues. The J segment lost 4 bases and the V segment lost 2 bases, leaving 2 bases of the junction unmatched. Germline V gene lookup returns CDR1 SGHRS and CDR2 YFSETQ.

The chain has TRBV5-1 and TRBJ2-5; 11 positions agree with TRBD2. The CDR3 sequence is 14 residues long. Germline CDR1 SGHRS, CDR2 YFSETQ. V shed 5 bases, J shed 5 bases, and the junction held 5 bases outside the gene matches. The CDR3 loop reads CASRLLAGVETQYF. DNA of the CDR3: TGCGCCAGCAGATTACTAGCGGGAGTTGAGACCCAGTACTTC.

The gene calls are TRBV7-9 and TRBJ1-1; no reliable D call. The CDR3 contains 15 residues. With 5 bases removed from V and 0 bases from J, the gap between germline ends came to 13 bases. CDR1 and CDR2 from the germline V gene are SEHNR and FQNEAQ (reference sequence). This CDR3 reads CASSPYSRLNTEAFF. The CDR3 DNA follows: TGTGCCAGCAGCCCCTATTCGAGGTTGAACACTGAAGCTTTCTTT.

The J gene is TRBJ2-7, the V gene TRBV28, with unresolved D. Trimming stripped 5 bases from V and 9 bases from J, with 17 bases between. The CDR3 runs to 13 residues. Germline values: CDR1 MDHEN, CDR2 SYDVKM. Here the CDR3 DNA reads TGTGCCAGCAGTCCCCATAATACGGGCGTGCAGTACTTC. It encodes CASSPHNTGVQYF. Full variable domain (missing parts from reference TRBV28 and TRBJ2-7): DVKVTQSSRYLVKRTGEKVFLECVQDMDHENMFWYRQDPGLGLRLIYFSYDVKMKEKGDIPEGYSVSREKKERFSLILESASTNQTSMYLCASSPHNTGVQYFGPGTRLTVT.

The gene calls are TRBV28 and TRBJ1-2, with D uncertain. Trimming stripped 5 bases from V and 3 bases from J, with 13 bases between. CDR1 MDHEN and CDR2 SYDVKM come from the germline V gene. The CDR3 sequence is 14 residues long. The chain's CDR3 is CASSIDRPDYGYTF. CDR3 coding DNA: TGTGCCAGCAGTATCGACCGACCCGACTATGGCTACACCTTC.

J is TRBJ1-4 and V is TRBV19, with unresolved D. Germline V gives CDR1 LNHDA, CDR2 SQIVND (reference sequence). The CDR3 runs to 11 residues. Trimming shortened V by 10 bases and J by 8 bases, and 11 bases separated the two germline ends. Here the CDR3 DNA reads TGTGCCAAACAGAAGGCGGAAAAACTGTTTTTT. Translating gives CAKQKAEKLFF.

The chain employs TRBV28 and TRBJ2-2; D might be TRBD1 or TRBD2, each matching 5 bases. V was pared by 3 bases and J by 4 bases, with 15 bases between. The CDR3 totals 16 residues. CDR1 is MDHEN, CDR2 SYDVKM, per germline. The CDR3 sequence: CASSFLGSRGTGELFF. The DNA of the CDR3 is TGTGCCAGCAGTTTTCTTGGGAGTAGGGGCACCGGGGAGCTGTTTTTT.

In nucleotides, the CDR3 is TGTGCCAGCAGTGTGACAGGGAGGGGGATGGCTTTCTTT. Protein: CASSVTGRGMAFF. V usage is TRBV6-5 and J usage is TRBJ1-1; 7 bases map to TRBD1. This CDR3 is 13 amino acids long. The J segment lost 11 bases and the V segment lost 5 bases, leaving 11 bases of the junction unmatched. Germline lookup yields CDR1 MNHEY and CDR2 SVGAGI.

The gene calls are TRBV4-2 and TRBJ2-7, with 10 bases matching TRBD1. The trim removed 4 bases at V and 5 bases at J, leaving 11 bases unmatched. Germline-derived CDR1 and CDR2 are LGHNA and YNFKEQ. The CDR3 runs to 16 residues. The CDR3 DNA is TGTGCCAGCAGCCGAAAACGGGGGACAGGGGACGACGAGCAGTACTTC. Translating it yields CASSRKRGTGDDEQYF.

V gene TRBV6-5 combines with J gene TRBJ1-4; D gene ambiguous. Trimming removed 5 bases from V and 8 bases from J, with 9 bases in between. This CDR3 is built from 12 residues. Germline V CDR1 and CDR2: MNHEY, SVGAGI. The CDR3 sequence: CASSDENEKLFF. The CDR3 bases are TGTGCCAGCAGTGACGAAAACGAAAAACTGTTTTTT.

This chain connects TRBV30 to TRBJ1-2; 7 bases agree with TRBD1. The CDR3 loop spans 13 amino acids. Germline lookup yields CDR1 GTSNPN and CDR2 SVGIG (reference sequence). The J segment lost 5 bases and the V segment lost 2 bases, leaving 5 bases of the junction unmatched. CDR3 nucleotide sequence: TGTGCCTGGAGTAAGGACAGGATTTATGGCTACACCTTC. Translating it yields CAWSKDRIYGYTF.

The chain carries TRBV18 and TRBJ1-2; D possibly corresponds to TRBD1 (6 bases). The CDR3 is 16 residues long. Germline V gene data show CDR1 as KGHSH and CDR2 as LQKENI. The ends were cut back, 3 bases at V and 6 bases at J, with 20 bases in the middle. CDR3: CASSPGSVKGDNGYTF. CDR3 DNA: TGTGCCAGCTCACCTGGTTCGGTAAAGGGGGATAATGGCTACACCTTC.

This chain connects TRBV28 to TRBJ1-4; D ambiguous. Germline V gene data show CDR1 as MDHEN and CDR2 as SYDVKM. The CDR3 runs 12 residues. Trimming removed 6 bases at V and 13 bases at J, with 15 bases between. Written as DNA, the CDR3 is TGTGCCAGCAGCACGGACCGGCCCGGACTGTTTTTT. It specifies CASSTDRPGLFF.

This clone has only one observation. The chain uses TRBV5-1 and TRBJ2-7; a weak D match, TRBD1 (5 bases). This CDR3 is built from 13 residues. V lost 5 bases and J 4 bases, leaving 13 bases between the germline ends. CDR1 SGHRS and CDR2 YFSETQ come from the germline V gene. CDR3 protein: CASRPQGGYEQYF. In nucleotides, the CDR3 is TGCGCCAGCAGACCCCAGGGTGGATACGAGCAGTACTTC.

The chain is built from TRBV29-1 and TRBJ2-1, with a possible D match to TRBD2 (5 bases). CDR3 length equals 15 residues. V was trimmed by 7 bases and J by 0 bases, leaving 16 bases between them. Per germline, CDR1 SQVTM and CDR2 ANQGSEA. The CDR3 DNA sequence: TGCAGCGCCAGAGGACTCACCAGCTCCTACAATGAGCAGTTCTTC. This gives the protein CSARGLTSSYNEQFF.

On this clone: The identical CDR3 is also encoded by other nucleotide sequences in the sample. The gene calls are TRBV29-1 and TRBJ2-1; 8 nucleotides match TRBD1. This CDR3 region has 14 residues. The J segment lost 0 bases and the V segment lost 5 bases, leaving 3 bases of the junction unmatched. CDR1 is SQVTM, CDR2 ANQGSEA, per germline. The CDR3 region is CSVRDRSSYNEQFF. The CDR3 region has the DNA TGCAGCGTTAGGGACAGGAGCTCCTACAATGAGCAGTTCTTC.

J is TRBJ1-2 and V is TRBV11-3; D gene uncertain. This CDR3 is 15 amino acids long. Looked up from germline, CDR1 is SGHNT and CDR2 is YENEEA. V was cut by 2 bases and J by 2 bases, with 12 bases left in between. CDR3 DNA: TGTGCCAGCAGCTTACCTACCCTTCAAAACTATGGCTACACCTTC. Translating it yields CASSLPTLQNYGYTF.

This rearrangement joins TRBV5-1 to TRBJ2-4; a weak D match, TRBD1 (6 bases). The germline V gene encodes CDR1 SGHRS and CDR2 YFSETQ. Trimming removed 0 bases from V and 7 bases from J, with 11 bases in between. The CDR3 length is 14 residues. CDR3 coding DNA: TGCGCCAGCAGCTTGGTCAGGGGAGAGAACATTCAGTACTTC. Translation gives CASSLVRGENIQYF.

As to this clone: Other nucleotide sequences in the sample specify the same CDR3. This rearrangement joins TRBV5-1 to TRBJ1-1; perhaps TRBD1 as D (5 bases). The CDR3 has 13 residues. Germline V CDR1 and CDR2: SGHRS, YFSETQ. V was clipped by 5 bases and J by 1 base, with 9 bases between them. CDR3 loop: CASSRDGNTEAFF. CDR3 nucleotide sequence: TGCGCCAGCAGTCGGGACGGGAACACTGAAGCTTTCTTT.

The CDR3 DNA reads TGCGCCAGCAGCTTGACTGCTGGGGCCAACGTCCTGACTTTC. Amino acids: CASSLTAGANVLTF. The chain carries TRBV5-1 and TRBJ2-6, with D unresolved. CDR1 is SGHRS, CDR2 YFSETQ, per germline. Trimming cost V 1 base and J 2 bases, with 4 bases left between them. The CDR3 loop spans 14 amino acids.

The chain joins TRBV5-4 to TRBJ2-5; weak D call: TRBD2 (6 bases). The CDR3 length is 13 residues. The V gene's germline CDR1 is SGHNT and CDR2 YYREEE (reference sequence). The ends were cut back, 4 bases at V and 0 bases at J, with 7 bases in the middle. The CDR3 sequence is CASSGGNQETQYF. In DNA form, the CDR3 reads TGTGCCAGCAGCGGAGGGAACCAAGAGACCCAGTACTTC.

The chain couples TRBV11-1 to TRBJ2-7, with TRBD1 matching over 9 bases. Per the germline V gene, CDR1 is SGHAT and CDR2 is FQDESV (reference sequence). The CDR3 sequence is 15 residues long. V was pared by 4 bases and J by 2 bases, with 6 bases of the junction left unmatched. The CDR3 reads CASSWDREVPYEQYF. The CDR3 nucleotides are TGTGCCAGCAGCTGGGACAGGGAGGTACCCTACGAGCAGTACTTC.

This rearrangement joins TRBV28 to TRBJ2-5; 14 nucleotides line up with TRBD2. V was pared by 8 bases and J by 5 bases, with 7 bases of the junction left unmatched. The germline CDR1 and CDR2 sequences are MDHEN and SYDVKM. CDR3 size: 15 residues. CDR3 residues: CASDGLAGGWETQYF. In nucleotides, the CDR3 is TGTGCCAGCGATGGACTAGCGGGAGGTTGGGAGACCCAGTACTTC. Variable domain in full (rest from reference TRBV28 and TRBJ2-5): DVKVTQSSRYLVKRTGEKVFLECVQDMDHENMFWYRQDPGLGLRLIYFSYDVKMKEKGDIPEGYSVSREKKERFSLILESASTNQTSMYLCASDGLAGGWETQYFGPGTRLLVL.

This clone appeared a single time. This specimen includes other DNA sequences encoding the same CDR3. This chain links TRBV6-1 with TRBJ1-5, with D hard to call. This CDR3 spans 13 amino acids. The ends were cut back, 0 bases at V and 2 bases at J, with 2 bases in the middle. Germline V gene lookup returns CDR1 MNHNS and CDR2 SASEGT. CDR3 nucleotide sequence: TGTGCCAGCAGTGAAGCGGGCAATCAGCCCCAGCATTTT. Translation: CASSEAGNQPQHF.